A selection of T cell receptor beta chains follows, all from one sample in a study of control samples from healthy donors and cancer patients. Generated by immunoSEQ multiplex PCR, the TCRdb table keeps only in-frame clones and is missing some. In the table there are 100,000 to 150,000 clones, 92% of which are singletons. Material for sequencing was blood. These receptors came from a woman aged 50 to 60 in good health. Both conserved end residues are part of each CDR3. The D gene is left open where the match is weak. Some rows mark clone size as missing; the rest say once, few, many or name a class of expanded clone.

j_call d_call clone_size v_call cdr3_nt cdr3_aa
TRBJ1-5 NA NA TRBV27 TGTGCCAGCAGTTTATCCCAAGTCAATCAGCCCCAGCATTTT CASSLSQVNQPQHF
TRBJ2-7 TRBD2 NA TRBV30 TGTGCCTACGGGACTAGCGGGAGTGCAGCGTACGAGCAGTACTTC CAYGTSGSAAYEQYF
TRBJ1-6 NA few TRBV6-5 TGTGCCAGCAGGGAGAGAAGTTCACCCCTCCACTTT CASRERSSPLHF
TRBJ1-1 NA once TRBV5-1 TGCGCCAGCAGCTGGGAGGCAGGGAACACTGAAGCTTTCTTT CASSWEAGNTEAFF
TRBJ2-7 TRBD2 NA TRBV6-6 TGTGCCAGCAGGGAGCGGGAGGGGTCCTACGAGCAGTACTTC CASREREGSYEQYF
TRBJ2-1 TRBD2 NA TRBV5-1 TGCGCCAGCAGCAGGCCTCTAGCGGGAGGGGTCAGCTCCTACAATGAGCAGTTCTTC CASSRPLAGGVSSYNEQFF
TRBJ1-6 NA NA TRBV6-5 TGTGCCAGCAGGGCCTCCCTAAGCGGTTCACCCCTCCACTTT CASRASLSGSPLHF
TRBJ1-1 NA NA TRBV28 TGTGCCAGCAGCCCCAGTGCAGGGCGGACTGAAGCTTTCTTT CASSPSAGRTEAFF
TRBJ2-3 TRBD2 NA TRBV9 TGTGCCAGCAGCGTAGTACTAGCGGGAGAGGATACGCAGTATTTT CASSVVLAGEDTQYF
TRBJ1-1 NA NA TRBV29-1 TGCAGCGGGACGGTGGGGATTAACACTGAAGCTTTCTTT CSGTVGINTEAFF
TRBJ1-2 TRBD1 NA TRBV30 TGTGCCTCTACGCCCGGGACAGGGAGCGGCTACACCTTC CASTPGTGSGYTF
TRBJ2-1 TRBD2 NA TRBV5-1 TGCGCCAGCAGCTTGTCTAGCGGGGGGGCCGCGTTGATCAGTGAGCAGTTCTTC CASSLSSGGAALISEQFF
TRBJ2-2 NA once TRBV27 TGTGCCAGCAGTTTATACAAGCTGGTCGGGGAGCTGTTTTTT CASSLYKLVGELFF
TRBJ1-2 TRBD1 NA TRBV10-2 TGCGCCAGCAAACAGGGGAGTGAAGGCTACACCTTC CASKQGSEGYTF
TRBJ2-1 NA NA TRBV19 TGTGCCAGTAGCCCCAGCTCTAGCTCCTACAATGAGCAGTTCTTC CASSPSSSSYNEQFF
TRBJ2-3 TRBD2 NA TRBV5-1 TGCGCCAGCAGCTTGGAGAAACTAGCGGGACGCGGAGATACGCAGTATTTT CASSLEKLAGRGDTQYF
TRBJ1-5 TRBD1 NA TRBV7-2 TGTGCCAGCAGCCCAGGACAGGGCGAGGGCAATCAGCCCCAGCATTTT CASSPGQGEGNQPQHF
TRBJ2-3 NA NA TRBV28 TGTGCCAGCAGGGGGGCGACAGGCCCAGGGGATACGCAGTACTTT CASRGATGPGDTQYF
TRBJ2-4 TRBD2 NA TRBV15 TGTGCCACCAGCAGACCTGGTAGCGGGGGGTCCCAAACGCACATTCAGTACTTC CATSRPGSGGSQTHIQYF
TRBJ2-2 NA NA TRBV5-1 TGCGCCAGCAGCTTGGAACTTTCCGGACAGTCGAAAAACACCGGGGAGCTGTTTTTT CASSLELSGQSKNTGELFF
TRBJ1-5 NA NA TRBV14 TGTGCCAGCAGCCAAGATACTGGGACGGGATATAGCAATCAGCCCCAGCATTTT CASSQDTGTGYSNQPQHF
TRBJ1-2 NA NA TRBV5-8 TGTGCCAGCAGCTTGGAGGGTTGGTATGGCTACACCTTC CASSLEGWYGYTF
TRBJ2-5 TRBD2 NA TRBV28 TGTGCCAGCAGTTTAGGGACTACTCAAGAGACCCAGTACTTC CASSLGTTQETQYF
TRBJ1-6 NA NA TRBV30 TGTGCCTGGAGTGTATTGTTTGTTGGAGTGGATAATTCACCCCTCCACTTT CAWSVLFVGVDNSPLHF
TRBJ1-3 TRBD1 NA TRBV19 TGTGCCAGTAGTATCGGTACAGGGGCTGGAAACACCATATATTTT CASSIGTGAGNTIYF
TRBJ1-5 TRBD1 NA TRBV6-5 TGTGCCAGCAGCCGTATAACAGGGGGCAAACAGCCCCAGCATTTT CASSRITGGKQPQHF
TRBJ2-1 TRBD1 few TRBV4-1 TGCGCCAGCAGCCAAGGACCATTGAGAGACAGGGGTGGGCATGACAATGAGCAGTTCTTC CASSQGPLRDRGGHDNEQFF
TRBJ2-7 TRBD2 NA TRBV9 TGTGCCAGCAGCGTAGGGACTAGCGGATTCTACGAGCAGTACTTC CASSVGTSGFYEQYF
TRBJ2-3 NA NA TRBV27 TGTGCCAGCAGTTTATCAAAAAAAGATACGCAGTATTTT CASSLSKKDTQYF
TRBJ2-1 NA NA TRBV28 TGTGCCAGCATAAGAGAGGGCCCTCGCAATGAGCAGTTCTTC CASIREGPRNEQFF
TRBJ2-3 NA NA TRBV9 TGTGCCAGCAGCGTAGCGGACACAGATACGCAGTATTTT CASSVADTDTQYF